These 2 T cell receptor beta chains originate from one sample sequenced in a study of blood T cell repertoires in COVID-19. Method: immunoSEQ multiplex PCR; TCRdb's copy keeps in-frame clones and lacks some. The data hold around 160,000 clones, with roughly 80% observed a single time. The sample comprised peripheral blood. The receptors were sampled from a human donor with acute or convalescent COVID-19. The donor label of this sample is uncertain.

V is TRBV10-1 and J is TRBJ2-1; a weak D match, TRBD2 (7 bases). V lost 5 bases, J lost 5 bases, and 16 bases lay in between. Germline V CDR1 and CDR2: WNHNN, SYGVQD (reference sequence). The CDR3 loop spans 15 amino acids. CDR3 amino acids: CASSPAGALNNEQFF. CDR3 in DNA: TGCGCCAGCAGTCCGGCGGGGGCCCTTAACAATGAGCAGTTCTTC.

The chain employs TRBV10-3 and TRBJ1-1, with TRBD1 matching 7 bases. Per germline, CDR1 ENHRY and CDR2 SYGVKD. The CDR3 contains 14 residues. The J segment lost 1 base and the V segment lost 8 bases, leaving 7 bases of the junction unmatched. In DNA form, the CDR3 reads TGTGCCATCTCCCTCCAGGGGGGGAACACTGAAGCTTTCTTT. It encodes CAISLQGGNTEAFF.